The 27 T cell receptor beta chains presented below share a single source sample, sequenced in a study of T cell repertoires in cytomegalovirus infection (dated by TCRdb to between 2019 and 2020). TCRdb shows the sequencer as Illumina HiSeq 1500. Using fastp trimming at Q25 and MiXCR clonotype assembly, TCRdb reanalyzed the public sequencing data and kept in-frame beta chains. Entries that share a CDR3 protein sequence are merged under the most common genes and DNA. The sample profile shows 500,000 or so distinct CDR3 sequences; about 17% of them were found once. In total, the top ten clones hold 20% to 30% of the sample. The sample comprised CD8+ T cells from PBMCs. The receptors derive from a human donor in good health (CMV status not recorded). Some clones in this sample may be carry-over from other donors' samples.

This clonotype was counted at least ten times. V usage is TRBV14 and J usage is TRBJ1-6; D is ambiguous. Trimming took off 5 bases at V and 7 bases at J, with 12 bases between the two ends. The CDR3 totals 14 residues. Germline V gene sequence: CDR1 SGHDN, CDR2 FVKESK. CDR3 DNA sequence: TGTGCCAGCAGCTTAGACGGACCAAATTCACCCCTCCACTTT. Translated, it gives CASSLDGPNSPLHF.

Of note for this clonotype: The junction departs from germline at one end; a sequencing error may be responsible. The genes are TRBV7-6 and TRBJ1-1; 9 bases are a match to TRBD1. Germline values: CDR1 SGHVS, CDR2 FNYEAQ. This CDR3 contains 18 residues. The DNA of the CDR3 is TGTGCCAGCAGCTTAGTGAGAACAGGGGGCCAAATGAACACTGAAGTTTTCTTT. This translates into CASSLVRTGGQMNTEVFF.

The chain has TRBV7-9 and TRBJ2-4; D unclear. Germline CDR1 reads SEHNR; CDR2 reads FQNEAQ (reference sequence). The CDR3 has 13 residues. V was clipped by 0 bases and J by 9 bases, with 9 bases between them. DNA for the CDR3: TGTGCCAGCAGCTTAGCAGGGAAGGGCATTCAGTACTTC. Translated: CASSLAGKGIQYF.

This chain uses TRBV13 with TRBJ1-3; a weak D match, TRBD1 (6 bases). Looked up from germline, CDR1 is PRHDT and CDR2 is FYEKMQ (reference sequence). The ends were cut back, 3 bases at V and 0 bases at J, with 9 bases in the middle. The CDR3 loop spans 15 amino acids. For the CDR3, the DNA is TGTGCCAGCAGCTTTGTAGGGGGCTCTGGAAACACCATATATTTT. It is translated as CASSFVGGSGNTIYF.

This clonotype was picked up many times. This chain uses TRBV20-1 with TRBJ2-7; TRBD2 matches at 13 bases. V was pared by 3 bases and J by 3 bases, with 14 bases of the junction left unmatched. The CDR3 contains 18 residues. The germline V gene has CDR1 DFQATT and CDR2 SNEGSKA (reference sequence). CDR3 bases: TGCAGTGCTAGGAAGGGACTAGCGGGACTCCCGCTAAGCTACGAGCAGTACTTC. The encoded protein is CSARKGLAGLPLSYEQYF.

This clonotype showed up many times. The rearrangement joins TRBV10-3 to TRBJ1-1; TRBD1 is a possible D gene (6 bases). The CDR3 spans 13 residues. CDR1 and CDR2 (germline): ENHRY, SYGVKD. Trimming pared 0 bases from V and 7 bases from J, leaving 9 bases between. CDR3 loop: CAISESGGGEAFF. CDR3 DNA: TGTGCCATCAGTGAGTCGGGGGGCGGTGAAGCTTTCTTT.

The rearrangement joins TRBV15 to TRBJ2-3, with 10 positions matching TRBD2. The CDR3 totals 13 residues. Germline V lookup: CDR1 LNHNV, CDR2 YYDKDF (reference sequence). V lost 1 base to trimming and J lost 11 bases; unmatched junction nucleotides: 3. CDR3 amino acids: CATSRASGRGQYF. The CDR3 region has the DNA TGTGCCACCAGCAGAGCTAGCGGGAGAGGGCAGTATTTT.

This clonotype was seen ten or more times. The chain links TRBV6-1 to TRBJ2-2, with unresolved D. CDR3 length: 14 residues. Germline loops: CDR1 MNHNS, CDR2 SASEGT. Deletions cut 2 bases from V and 2 bases from J, with 6 bases between. The CDR3 spells CASSEMGNTGELFF. The CDR3 DNA follows: TGTGCCAGCAGTGAAATGGGAAACACCGGGGAGCTGTTTTTT.

There are many counts of this clonotype. The CDR3 DNA follows: TGTGCCAGCAGCCGTCTAGCGGGACTAAACAATGAGCAGTTCTTC. It specifies CASSRLAGLNNEQFF. V gene TRBV11-1 combines with J gene TRBJ2-1; TRBD2 aligns across 9 bases. The V and J ends lost 5 bases and 5 bases, in that order; junction bases with no gene match: 7. CDR1 is SGHAT, CDR2 FQDESV, per germline (reference sequence). The CDR3 is 15 amino acids.

This clonotype was observed at least ten times. CDR3: CASSSTGADMRAQYF. As DNA, the CDR3 is TGTGCCAGCAGCTCAACAGGGGCCGACATGAGGGCGCAGTATTTT. This chain connects TRBV7-9 to TRBJ2-3; 7 nucleotides align to TRBD1. V shed 4 bases, J shed 10 bases, and the junction held 14 bases outside the gene matches. The CDR3 runs to 15 residues. Germline V CDR1 and CDR2: SEHNR, FQNEAQ (reference sequence).

Remarks on this clonotype: The germline gene is not matched at one end of the junction; a read error may be the cause. The chain combines TRBV27 with TRBJ1-4; D unclear. This CDR3 spans 12 amino acids. Germline loops: CDR1 MNHEY, CDR2 SMNVEV (reference sequence). CDR3 bases: TGTACCAGCAGTTTACTCGGGGAAAAACTGTTTTTT. It yields the protein CTSSLLGEKLFF.

CDR3 in amino acids: CATSGRATSVDSYNEQFF. The CDR3 DNA follows: TGTGCCACCAGCGGCCGTGCGACTAGCGTTGACTCCTACAATGAGCAGTTCTTC. The chain joins TRBV15 to TRBJ2-1, with 8 bases aligning to TRBD2. V lost 5 bases and J lost 0; bases outside the gene matches: 12. The CDR3 loop spans 18 amino acids. CDR1 is LNHNV and CDR2 is YYDKDF in the germline V gene (reference sequence).

The table lists this clonotype with many counts. One junction end does not reproduce the germline sequence, and a read error may be involved. The gene calls are TRBV7-9 and TRBJ2-3; TRBD2 matches at 8 bases. Germline V lookup: CDR1 SEHNR, CDR2 FQNEAQ (reference sequence). The CDR3 sequence is 14 residues long. CDR3 region: CASSLAGQARPQYF. Here the CDR3 DNA reads TGTGCCAGCAGCCTAGCGGGTCAGGCCAGGCCGCAGTATTTT.

This clonotype showed up many times. The chain combines TRBV14 with TRBJ2-1; 10 positions agree with TRBD2. Germline CDR1 SGHDN, CDR2 FVKESK. The CDR3 contains 17 residues. V dropped 4 bases and J dropped 3; count of bases not matched to a gene: 9. Here the CDR3 DNA reads TGTGCCAGCAGCCGATTCACGGGGACTAGCGTCTACAATGAGCAGTTCTTC. It encodes CASSRFTGTSVYNEQFF.

The chain joins TRBV15 to TRBJ2-7, with 7 bases lining up with TRBD1. Germline V gene lookup returns CDR1 LNHNV and CDR2 YYDKDF (reference sequence). Trimming cost V 4 bases and J 6 bases; bases outside gene matches: 18. This CDR3 region has 17 residues. CDR3 loop: CATSTFDRDKVYSEQYF. The CDR3 DNA reads as TGTGCCACCAGCACGTTTGACAGGGATAAAGTTTATAGCGAGCAGTACTTC.

This chain joins TRBV5-1 and TRBJ1-1; D is uncertain. Deletions cut 0 bases from V and 4 bases from J, with 7 bases between. Per germline, CDR1 SGHRS and CDR2 YFSETQ. The CDR3 is 13 amino acids. CDR3 nucleotide sequence: TGCGCCAGCAGCTTGGAAGGTTTCACTGAAGCTTTCTTT. It yields the protein CASSLEGFTEAFF.

The chain links TRBV7-2 to TRBJ2-7; 11 positions match TRBD2. The CDR3 is 15 residues long. Germline CDR1 and CDR2: SGHTA and FQGNSA. The trim removed 5 bases at V and 6 bases at J, leaving 9 bases unmatched. The DNA of the CDR3 is TGTGCCAGCAGCCTCCTCCTAGCGGGAGGAGGCGAGCAGTACTTC. Its translation: CASSLLLAGGGEQYF.

This clonotype was recorded at least ten times. The chain couples TRBV19 to TRBJ1-5; 8 bases align to TRBD1. CDR1 and CDR2 (germline): LNHDA, SQIVND (reference sequence). There are 18 residues in the CDR3. J was trimmed by 0 bases and V by 5 bases; bases with no gene match: 12. As DNA, the CDR3 is TGTGCCAGTAGTCCCGGAACAACAGGGGGTTATAGCAATCAGCCCCAGCATTTT. Its translation: CASSPGTTGGYSNQPQHF.

This clonotype showed up just a few times. V usage is TRBV19 and J usage is TRBJ2-2, with 7 bases fitting TRBD2. Germline loops: CDR1 LNHDA, CDR2 SQIVND (reference sequence). V was clipped by 0 bases and J by 3 bases; unmatched bases: 4. The CDR3 covers 16 residues. As DNA, the CDR3 is TGTGCCAGTAGTATAGACAGGGAGGGTTACACCGGGGAGCTGTTTTTT. The encoded protein is CASSIDREGYTGELFF.

The chain has TRBV18 and TRBJ1-5; 8 bases map to TRBD1. Germline V gives CDR1 KGHSH, CDR2 LQKENI. This CDR3 is 16 amino acids long. V gave up 3 bases and J gave up 7 bases; unmatched junction bases: 11. Here the CDR3 reads CASSPWDRKNQQPQHF. CDR3 nucleotide sequence: TGTGCCAGCTCACCCTGGGACAGGAAGAACCAGCAGCCCCAGCATTTT.

The chain couples TRBV3-1 to TRBJ1-1; the D gene is possibly TRBD1 (5 bases). The CDR3 is 15 residues long. Germline CDR1 reads LGHDT; CDR2 reads YNNKEL (reference sequence). V dropped 1 base and J dropped 11 bases, with 20 bases sitting between them. CDR3 coding DNA: TGTGCCAGCAGCCAAGTCCCTGGGGGGTCGACGTGGGCTTTCTTT. Its translation: CASSQVPGGSTWAFF.

This clonotype was observed at least ten times. This rearrangement joins TRBV19 to TRBJ2-1; 16 nucleotides agree with TRBD2. The CDR3 sequence is 19 residues long. CDR1 is LNHDA, CDR2 SQIVND, per germline (reference sequence). J was trimmed by 2 bases and V by 4 bases; bases with no gene match: 8. The CDR3 nucleotides are TGTGCCAGTAGTACTCCCGGGACTAGCGGGAGGGCCCCCTACAATGAGCAGTTCTTC. This codes for CASSTPGTSGRAPYNEQFF.

This clonotype was found many times. The chain carries TRBV7-6 and TRBJ2-1; 7 bases match TRBD1. The CDR3 spans 16 residues. Unmatched junction bases numbered 22, after V lost 5 bases and J lost 15 bases. Germline V gene lookup returns CDR1 SGHVS and CDR2 FNYEAQ. The CDR3 coding sequence is TGTGCCAGCAGCGAGGAACCGGGACAGTTCCCCCCGTGGCGGTTCTTC. As protein: CASSEEPGQFPPWRFF. Together with reference TRBV7-6 and TRBJ2-1, the CDR3 gives the full variable domain: GAGVSQSPRYKVTKRGQDVALRCDPISGHVSLYWYRQALGQGPEFLTYFNYEAQQDKSGLPNDRFSAERPEGSISTLTIQRTEQRDSAMYRCASSEEPGQFPPWRFFGPGTRLTVL.

This clonotype was seen a handful of times. The chain links TRBV7-9 to TRBJ2-7; no clear D gene. The CDR3 is made up of 14 amino acids. V lost 5 bases to trimming and J lost 2 bases, with 13 bases between them. Germline V gives CDR1 SEHNR, CDR2 FQNEAQ (reference sequence). The CDR3 DNA sequence: TGTGCCAGCAGCACGGCCACAGCCGCCTACGAGCAGTACTTC. This encodes CASSTATAAYEQYF.

The chain links TRBV10-3 to TRBJ1-1; TRBD1 matches at 7 bases. Germline V gene data show CDR1 as ENHRY and CDR2 as SYGVKD. There are 14 residues in the CDR3. V trimming: 3 bases; J trimming: 6 bases; junction bases outside the gene matches: 7. The DNA of the CDR3 is TGTGCCATCAGTGAAAGACAGGGCGGGCCTGAAGCTTTCTTT. As protein: CAISERQGGPEAFF.

This clonotype occurred many times. V usage is TRBV7-3 and J usage is TRBJ1-2; 9 bases map to TRBD1. V shed 3 bases, J shed 3 bases, and the junction held 5 bases outside the gene matches. In germline, CDR1 is SGHTA, CDR2 FQGTGA. The CDR3 contains 15 residues. The CDR3 coding sequence is TGTGCCAGCAGCTTGGGGACAGGGTCGGACTATGGCTACACCTTC. This codes for CASSLGTGSDYGYTF.

This clonotype was seen ten or more times. The V gene is TRBV7-6, the J gene TRBJ2-2, with D possibly being TRBD1 or TRBD2 (5 bases each). Germline V gene data show CDR1 as SGHVS and CDR2 as FNYEAQ. CDR3 length equals 14 residues. V lost 4 bases and J 5 bases, leaving 11 bases between the germline ends. CDR3 nucleotides: TGTGCCAGCAGCTACGGGGACGGAACCGGGGAGCTGTTTTTT. Its translation: CASSYGDGTGELFF. Filled out from reference TRBV7-6 and TRBJ2-2, the complete variable domain reads GAGVSQSPRYKVTKRGQDVALRCDPISGHVSLYWYRQALGQGPEFLTYFNYEAQQDKSGLPNDRFSAERPEGSISTLTIQRTEQRDSAMYRCASSYGDGTGELFFGEGSRLTVL.